The subject of this entry is one TCR beta chain. Treatment meaning: some 19 received Ad26.COV2.S at low or high dose, single or two shots; roughly five received placebo; per-sample allocation not given. On day 63 after the first injection, vaccine and placebo recipients gave samples. Here immunoSEQ multiplex PCR was the method, and the copy in TCRdb shows in-frame clones only, minus some. The table lists 350,000 to 450,000 clones, roughly 84% of them singletons. Germline lookup yields CDR1 SEHNR and CDR2 FQNEAQ (reference sequence). The V and J ends lost 7 bases and 2 bases, in that order; junction bases with no gene match: 11. The CDR3 loop spans 16 amino acids. This entry belongs to a study of Ad26.COV2.S vaccination and SARS-CoV-2 variants.

The sample was peripheral blood, taken in a trial of Ad26.COV2.S vaccine versus placebo. This sequence joins TRBV7-9 and TRBJ2-7, with TRBD2 identical over 10 bases. The sequence was collected from a person aged 18 to 65 who received the Ad26.COV2.S COVID-19 vaccine or a placebo. For the CDR3, the DNA is TGTGCCAGCACCAAGATTAGCGGGGGGCCCCCCTACGAGCAGTACTTC. It translates to CASTKISGGPPYEQYF. The variable domain in full, with the rest retrieved from reference TRBV7-9 and TRBJ2-7, is DTGVSQNPRHKITKRGQNVTFRCDPISEHNRLYWYRQTLGQGPEFLTYFQNEAQLEKSRLLSDRFSAERPKGSFSTLEIQRTEQGDSAMYLCASTKISGGPPYEQYFGPGTRLTVT.